The rows below give T cell receptor beta chains drawn from one sample of a study of blood T cell repertoires in COVID-19. This table comes from immunoSEQ multiplex PCR, and its TCRdb copy is limited to in-frame clones, with some not included. The sample includes 200,000 to 250,000 clones, 75% to 90% of them seen just once. Sequencing was performed on PBMCs or T cells enriched from blood (not recorded which). These TCRs come from a man aged 35 to 55 who had recovered from COVID-19. CDR3s include the opening cysteine and the closing phenylalanine or tryptophan. D genes are given only for firm matches. Not every row has a clone size; where given, it reads once, few, many or a size class.

>.|TRBD2|TRBV6-2/TRBV6-3|TRBJ2-1
CASSLLAGYNEQFF
TGTGCCAGCAGTCTTCTAGCGGGGTACAATGAGCAGTTCTTC
>.|.|TRBV5-1|TRBJ1-5
CASSLDGTFNQPQHF
TGCGCCAGCAGCTTGGACGGGACTTTCAATCAGCCCCAGCATTTT
>.|TRBD1|TRBV28|TRBJ1-1
CASIRDRIGTEAFF
TGTGCCAGCATCCGGGACAGGATTGGCACTGAAGCTTTCTTT
>.|.|TRBV7-9|TRBJ2-7
CASSLLSTGGGHEQYF
TGTGCCAGCAGCTTATTGTCGACGGGAGGGGGCCACGAGCAGTACTTC
>.|TRBD2|TRBV6-6|TRBJ2-7
CASSQREAQSLNYEQYF
TGTGCCAGCAGTCAACGGGAGGCGCAATCCCTGAACTACGAGCAGTACTTC
>.|TRBD1|TRBV11-2|TRBJ2-2
CASSVGQGRAGELFF
TGTGCCAGCAGCGTCGGACAGGGGAGGGCCGGGGAGCTGTTTTTT
>once|TRBD2|TRBV11-2|TRBJ2-1
CASSLGGSGWSDEQFF
TGTGCCAGCAGCTTAGGAGGTAGCGGGTGGTCCGATGAGCAGTTCTTC
>.|.|TRBV6-5|TRBJ1-3
CASSTGGSGNTIYF
TGTGCCAGCAGTACGGGGGGATCTGGAAACACCATATATTTT
>.|TRBD1|TRBV24-1|TRBJ1-2
CATSDGTGGGTF
TGTGCCACCAGTGACGGGACAGGGGGTGGCACCTTC
>.|.|TRBV18|TRBJ2-2
CASSPRRGDTGELFF
TGTGCCAGCTCACCACGTCGGGGAGATACCGGGGAGCTGTTTTTT
>.|TRBD1|TRBV4-3|TRBJ2-3
CASSHDLDRDHQYF
TGCGCCAGCAGCCACGACCTTGACAGGGACCACCAGTATTTT
>once|.|TRBV2|TRBJ1-1
CASSDSLDTEAFF
TGTGCCAGCAGTGACTCTCTTGACACTGAAGCTTTCTTT
>.|.|TRBV4-3|TRBJ2-6
CASSPSPGARSGANVLTF
TGCGCCAGCAGCCCAAGTCCAGGGGCGCGATCTGGGGCCAACGTCCTGACTTTC
>.|TRBD1|TRBV19|TRBJ1-2
CASSIGQGAYGYTF
TGTGCCAGTAGTATTGGACAGGGGGCTTATGGCTACACCTTC
>.|TRBD2|TRBV5-1|TRBJ2-7
CASSWGLAGVNHEQYF
TGCGCCAGCAGCTGGGGACTAGCGGGAGTTAATCACGAGCAGTACTTC
>.|TRBD1|TRBV3-1/TRBV3-2|TRBJ1-1
CASSQQGGREAFF
TGTGCCAGCAGCCAGCAGGGGGGACGTGAAGCTTTCTTT
>.|.|TRBV3-1/TRBV3-2|TRBJ2-5
CASKPEWSQETQYF
TGTGCCAGCAAGCCGGAGTGGTCACAAGAGACCCAGTACTTC
>.|.|TRBV30|TRBJ1-4
CAWSERSGKLFF
TGTGCCTGGAGTGAGAGGTCTGGGAAACTGTTTTTT
>.|TRBD2|TRBV4-1|TRBJ2-1
CASSQDQRSGGRAWFF
TGCGCCAGCAGCCAAGACCAAAGATCTGGCGGGAGGGCCTGGTTCTTC
>.|.|TRBV5-1|TRBJ2-7
CASSLVGLYEQYF
TGCGCCAGCAGCTTGGTTGGGCTCTACGAGCAGTACTTC
>.|TRBD1|TRBV10-3|TRBJ1-1
CAISETGTGLNTEAFF
TGTGCCATCAGTGAGACGGGGACAGGACTGAACACTGAAGCTTTCTTT
>.|TRBD1|TRBV12-3/TRBV12-4|TRBJ2-7
CASSLNRGYEQYF
TGTGCCAGCAGTTTAAACAGGGGCTACGAGCAGTACTTC
>.|.|TRBV13|TRBJ1-3
CASRGGSGNTIYF
TGTGCCAGCCGCGGGGGCTCTGGCAACACCATATATTTT
>.|TRBD1|TRBV7-9|TRBJ2-7
CASSLATGAYEQYF
TGTGCCAGCAGCTTAGCGACAGGGGCTTACGAGCAGTACTTC
>.|TRBD1|TRBV4-1|TRBJ1-2
CASSQLPGQGAYGYTF
TGCGCCAGCAGCCAACTCCCGGGACAGGGGGCCTATGGCTACACCTTC
>.|.|TRBV19|TRBJ1-2
CASSMSGRLGSYGYTF
TGTGCCAGTAGTATGAGCGGTCGGTTGGGAAGCTATGGCTACACCTTC
>.|TRBD1|TRBV7-3|TRBJ1-2
CASSLTGTGNYGYTF
TGTGCCAGCAGCCTGACCGGGACAGGGAACTATGGCTACACCTTC
>.|.|TRBV6-6|TRBJ1-2
CASEGGTYRRYGYTF
TGTGCCAGCGAAGGGGGAACCTATAGGCGCTATGGCTACACCTTC
>once|TRBD2|TRBV11-2|TRBJ2-7
CASSSSGSRPTPHF
TGTGCCAGCAGCTCAAGCGGGAGTCGGCCAACTCCACACTTC
>.|TRBD1|TRBV18|TRBJ1-2
CASSPLPGQGDSGYTF
TGTGCCAGCTCACCTTTACCGGGACAGGGGGATTCTGGCTACACCTTC
>.|TRBD2|TRBV7-9|TRBJ2-7
CASSLGTSGSYEQYF
TGTGCCAGCAGCTTAGGCACTAGCGGCTCCTACGAGCAGTACTTC
>.|.|TRBV6-5|TRBJ2-2
CASTQGGGTGELFF
TGTGCCAGCACCCAGGGAGGAGGTACCGGGGAGCTGTTTTTT
>.|.|TRBV30|TRBJ1-5
CAWSVRQNQPQHF
TGTGCCTGGAGTGTTCGACAAAATCAGCCCCAGCATTTT
>.|.|TRBV6-4|TRBJ1-1
CASSDSGRAEAFF
TGTGCCAGCAGTGACTCAGGCAGGGCTGAAGCTTTCTTT
>.|TRBD1|TRBV29-1|TRBJ2-3
CSVAFRGRDTQYF
TGCAGCGTTGCTTTCAGGGGGCGAGATACGCAGTATTTT
>.|.|TRBV5-1|TRBJ2-7
CASGGTGITEQYF
TGCGCAAGCGGGGGGACAGGGATCACCGAGCAGTACTTC
>.|.|TRBV19|TRBJ1-1
CASNREGMNTEAFF
TGTGCCAGCAACAGGGAAGGAATGAACACTGAAGCTTTCTTT
>.|.|TRBV6-5|TRBJ1-1
CASRWAGRENTEAFF
TGTGCCAGCAGGTGGGCGGGACGGGAGAACACTGAAGCTTTCTTT
>.|TRBD2|TRBV13|TRBJ2-5
CASSLWTSGSGTQYF
TGTGCCAGCAGCTTATGGACTAGCGGGAGCGGGACCCAGTACTTC
>.|.|TRBV14|TRBJ2-7
CASSQDYGGPYEQYF
TGTGCCAGCAGCCAAGATTACGGAGGGCCTTACGAGCAGTACTTC
>.|.|TRBV24-1|TRBJ2-2
CATSDRGQTNTGELFF
TGTGCCACCAGTGATCGTGGACAGACGAACACCGGGGAGCTGTTTTTT
>few|.|TRBV5-1|TRBJ2-4
CASSFNPSGGNIQYF
TGCGCCAGCAGCTTTAACCCTTCTGGGGGGAACATTCAGTACTTC
>.|.|TRBV6-5|TRBJ1-1
CASRQQGRGTEAFF
TGTGCCAGCAGACAGCAGGGAAGGGGCACTGAAGCTTTCTTT
>once|TRBD1|TRBV28|TRBJ1-1
CASSFIGTGLGTEAFF
TGTGCCAGCAGTTTCATCGGGACAGGGTTGGGCACTGAAGCTTTCTTT
>.|TRBD1|TRBV6-5|TRBJ1-2
CASLTGSYGYTF
TGTGCCAGCCTGACAGGGAGCTATGGCTACACCTTC
>once|.|TRBV5-1|TRBJ2-7
CASSLGGVAWEQYF
TGCGCCAGCAGCTTGGGAGGAGTCGCCTGGGAGCAGTACTTC
>.|.|TRBV28|TRBJ1-1
CASSLRGEAFF
TGTGCCAGCAGTTTGCGGGGTGAAGCTTTCTTT
>.|.|TRBV28|TRBJ1-2
CASSLTGSYGYTF
TGTGCCAGCAGTTTGACAGGTTCCTATGGCTACACCTTC
>.|TRBD1|TRBV6-6|TRBJ1-6
CASSLRQGNSPLHF
TGTGCCAGCAGCCTCAGACAGGGGAATTCACCCCTCCACTTT
>.|.|TRBV11-3|TRBJ2-1
CASSSSLQSNEQFF
TGTGCCAGCAGCTCCTCCCTGCAGTCGAATGAGCAGTTCTTC
>.|TRBD1|TRBV2|TRBJ2-5
CASRGQGRTQYF
TGTGCCAGCAGGGGACAGGGGAGGACCCAGTACTTC